This TCR beta chain was retrieved from a study of graft-versus-host responses after intestinal transplantation. Here immunoSEQ multiplex PCR was the method, and the copy in TCRdb shows in-frame clones only, minus some. The sample includes some 97,000 clones, roughly 90% of them seen just once. V was pared by 5 bases and J by 4 bases, with 8 bases between. Germline V gives CDR1 MDHEN, CDR2 SYDVKM. The CDR3 has 12 residues. Findings and limits, study-wide: HvG clone declines early post-transplant were associated with peak circulating GvH levels. The recipient marrow held GvH clones, and some of them showed up first in ileum or blood.

With regard to this clone: Its antigen is not identified.

This TCR was sampled from a human donor who was the organ donor for an intestinal transplant. This sequence joins TRBV28 and TRBJ1-1, with unresolved D. The sequencing here drew on unstimulated CD4+ T cells sorted from spleen or lymph node cells, taken before transplant. The CDR3 reads CASSPRRTEAFF. CDR3 DNA sequence: TGTGCCAGCAGTCCCCGGCGCACTGAAGCTTTCTTT.